One and the same sample provided the 29 T cell receptor beta chains below, sequenced in a study of cytomegalovirus exposure and HLA in healthy donors. Repertoires were generated with immunoSEQ multiplex PCR, while TCRdb's copy carries only in-frame clones and drops some. The table lists some 270,000 clones, 65% to 90% of them singletons. The sample comprised PBMCs. Receptors originate from a woman between 18 and 29 years old in good health and CMV-seronegative.

V usage is TRBV15 and J usage is TRBJ1-5; TRBD1 matches at 11 bases. CDR3 length: 18 amino acids. V dropped 5 bases and J dropped 5; count of bases not matched to a gene: 14. Per the germline V gene, CDR1 is LNHNV and CDR2 is YYDKDF (reference sequence). The CDR3, as DNA: TGTGCCACCAGCCAGGCAGGGAGGACAGGGGGCTTGGATCAGCCCCAGCATTTT. Protein sequence: CATSQAGRTGGLDQPQHF.

This clone was counted many times. The genes are TRBV4-1 and TRBJ2-7, with TRBD1 as a possible D gene (6 bases). V lost 0 bases and J 4 bases, leaving 13 bases between the germline ends. The CDR3 covers 15 residues. Germline V lookup: CDR1 MGHRA, CDR2 YSYEKL. The CDR3 loop is CASSQENRARYEQYF. The CDR3 nucleotides read TGCGCCAGCAGCCAAGAGAACAGGGCGAGATACGAGCAGTACTTC.

V is TRBV29-1 and J is TRBJ2-1, with 10 nucleotides matching TRBD2. V lost 2 bases and J lost 2; bases outside the gene matches: 6. The germline V gene encodes CDR1 SQVTM and CDR2 ANQGSEA. The CDR3 is made up of 16 amino acids. CDR3 sequence (DNA): TGCAGCGTTGAAACCCCGAGCGGGAGGGCCTACAATGAGCAGTTCTTC. It codes for CSVETPSGRAYNEQFF.

The genes are TRBV18 and TRBJ1-1; maybe TRBD1 (5 bases). Germline V gene data show CDR1 as KGHSH and CDR2 as LQKENI. With 0 bases removed from V and 8 bases from J, the gap between germline ends came to 10 bases. This CDR3 is 13 amino acids long. The CDR3: CASSPPWGREAFF. CDR3 bases: TGTGCCAGCTCACCACCCTGGGGCAGGGAAGCTTTCTTT.

The chain couples TRBV19 to TRBJ2-7; 9 positions agree with TRBD2. V dropped 4 bases and J dropped 2; count of bases not matched to a gene: 0. Germline loops: CDR1 LNHDA, CDR2 SQIVND (reference sequence). The CDR3 contains 13 residues. In DNA form, the CDR3 reads TGTGCCAGTAGTAGGACTAGCGCCTACGAGCAGTACTTC. This translates into CASSRTSAYEQYF.

The V and J genes are TRBV28 and TRBJ1-2; tentative D call: TRBD1 (5 bases). CDR1 is MDHEN, CDR2 SYDVKM, per germline. V was shortened by 7 bases and J by 4 bases, with 22 bases between the two germline ends. This CDR3 has 16 residues. CDR3 coding DNA: TGTGCCAGCACCGTTCCAGGGCCAAATTTTCCCTATGGCTACACCTTC. Translated, it gives CASTVPGPNFPYGYTF.

On this clone: At the DNA level, this CDR3 is encoded by other sequences in the same sample as well. The rearrangement links TRBV19 to TRBJ2-3, with D perhaps TRBD2 (6 bases). Germline V gene data show CDR1 as LNHDA and CDR2 as SQIVND (reference sequence). V was trimmed by 3 bases and J by 0 bases, leaving 7 bases between them. This CDR3 contains 14 residues. The chain's CDR3 is CASSIGTSTDTQYF. The CDR3 coding sequence is TGTGCCAGTAGTATCGGGACTAGCACAGATACGCAGTATTTT.

This chain links TRBV19 with TRBJ2-7, with D hard to call. Germline assignment: CDR1 LNHDA and CDR2 SQIVND (reference sequence). The CDR3 spans 11 residues. Trimming shortened V by 3 bases and J by 3 bases, and 3 bases separated the two germline ends. DNA of the CDR3: TGTGCCAGTAGTATTAACTACGAGCAGTACTTC. Amino acid sequence: CASSINYEQYF.

This chain connects TRBV5-1 to TRBJ1-5; 7 positions match TRBD1. This CDR3 region has 14 residues. The trim removed 10 bases at V and 3 bases at J, leaving 10 bases unmatched. From germline, CDR1 is SGHRS and CDR2 YFSETQ. The CDR3 DNA reads as TGCGCCTGCTCTACAGGGGAGGTCAATCAGCCCCAGCATTTT. Its protein is CACSTGEVNQPQHF. Full variable domain (missing parts from reference TRBV5-1 and TRBJ1-5): KAGVTQTPRYLIKTRGQQVTLSCSPISGHRSVSWYQQTPGQGLQFLFEYFSETQRNKGNFPGRFSGRQFSNSRSEMNVSTLELGDSALYLCACSTGEVNQPQHFGDGTRLSIL.

The V gene is TRBV27, the J gene TRBJ1-1; TRBD1 might be the D (5 bases). The CDR3 runs 14 residues. Germline values: CDR1 MNHEY, CDR2 SMNVEV (reference sequence). V was pared by 2 bases and J by 5 bases, with 12 bases between. The CDR3 loop is CASSLQGTGTEAFF. DNA for the CDR3: TGTGCCAGCAGTTTACAGGGTACGGGTACTGAAGCTTTCTTT.

The rearrangement uses TRBV27 and TRBJ1-1; the D is unclear. Germline CDR1 reads MNHEY; CDR2 reads SMNVEV (reference sequence). Trimming removed 4 bases at V and 2 bases at J, with 11 bases between. The CDR3 consists of 14 residues. The CDR3 here is CASSSDTNNTEAFF. In DNA, the CDR3 is TGTGCCAGCAGTTCCGACACCAACAACACTGAAGCTTTCTTT.

DNA of the CDR3: TGTGCCAGTAGTATAGTAAGGACAGGGGAGCAGTTCTTC. Translating it yields CASSIVRTGEQFF. This chain links TRBV19 with TRBJ2-1; 8 nucleotides match TRBD1. The germline CDR1 and CDR2 sequences are LNHDA and SQIVND (reference sequence). The CDR3 contains 13 residues. V dropped 1 base and J dropped 10; count of bases not matched to a gene: 3.

This clone is a singleton in its sample. CDR3 sequence (DNA): TGTGCCAGCAGCGACGGACTAGCGTCTGGAAATACGCAGTATTTT. Its translation is CASSDGLASGNTQYF. The chain has TRBV5-8 and TRBJ2-3; 9 nucleotides align to TRBD2. The CDR3 has 15 amino acids. V lost 4 bases and J lost 7; bases outside the gene matches: 10. CDR1 SGHTS and CDR2 YDEGEE come from the germline V gene. The full variable domain, in which reference TRBV5-8 and TRBJ2-3 provide the parts outside the CDR3, is EAGVTQSPTHLIKTRGQQATLRCSPISGHTSVYWYQQALGLGLQFLLWYDEGEERNRGNFPPRFSGRQFPNYSSELNVNALELEDSALYLCASSDGLASGNTQYFGPGTRLTVL.

In its sample, this clone was seen many times. The rearrangement links TRBV28 to TRBJ2-6; 8 nucleotides agree with TRBD1. V was clipped by 4 bases and J by 0 bases; unmatched bases: 2. The CDR3 runs to 16 residues. From germline, CDR1 is MDHEN and CDR2 SYDVKM. In DNA, the CDR3 is TGTGCCAGCAGTTGGGGACAGGTCTCTGGGGCCAACGTCCTGACTTTC. This gives the protein CASSWGQVSGANVLTF.

The rearrangement links TRBV30 to TRBJ1-5; the D is unclear. The CDR3 is 13 amino acids. Trimming removed 3 bases at V and 3 bases at J, with 9 bases between. The germline CDR1 and CDR2 sequences are GTSNPN and SVGIG (reference sequence). This chain's CDR3 is CAWRTGINQPQHF. The CDR3, as DNA: TGTGCCTGGAGAACGGGGATCAATCAGCCCCAGCATTTT.

This clone has more than one count but fewer than ten. This rearrangement joins TRBV27 to TRBJ2-2; TRBD2 is a possible D gene (5 bases). Trimming left V 4 bases short and J 6 bases short, with 9 bases between. Germline V gene sequence: CDR1 MNHEY, CDR2 SMNVEV (reference sequence). The CDR3 is made up of 13 amino acids. The CDR3 nucleotides read TGTGCCAGCAGTTGGTTGGACTCCGGGGAGCTGTTTTTT. Amino acids: CASSWLDSGELFF.

This clone was found once. The rearrangement joins TRBV6-1 to TRBJ2-7; 9 positions agree with TRBD2. Trimming at V came to 3 bases and at J to 2 bases, leaving 11 bases not matched to a gene. This CDR3 comprises 17 residues. Germline V gene sequence: CDR1 MNHNS, CDR2 SASEGT. CDR3 loop: CASSDRMIAGVPYEQYF. CDR3 bases: TGTGCCAGCAGTGACAGGATGATAGCGGGAGTTCCCTACGAGCAGTACTTC.

The chain recombines TRBV4-3 with TRBJ1-3; D gene unclear. The CDR3 consists of 17 residues. Trimming cost V 0 bases and J 0 bases, with 12 bases left between them. The germline V gene has CDR1 LGHNA and CDR2 YSLEER. CDR3 in amino acids: CASSQDHGQYSGNTIYF. CDR3 sequence (DNA): TGCGCCAGCAGCCAAGATCATGGGCAGTACTCTGGAAACACCATATATTTT.

Concerning this clone itself: Here the CDR3 omits its conserved ending phenylalanine or tryptophan, so a read error is the likely source. The DNA is left out, because the CDR3 cannot be placed on it with certainty; the CDR3 is given as TCRdb lists it. V usage is TRBV6-5 and J usage is TRBJ1-1; TRBD1 is the table's D call, not checked against the DNA. Termini included, the CDR3 measures 10 amino acids. Germline CDR1 MNHEY, CDR2 SVGAGI. The CDR3 is CASSYHRGWS.

This clone was counted only a few times. The chain combines TRBV2 with TRBJ1-5; D gene uncertain. Trimming stripped 8 bases from V and 6 bases from J, with 11 bases between. Germline V gene sequence: CDR1 SNHLY, CDR2 FYNNEI. This CDR3 contains 12 residues. The CDR3 loop is CASRGFGQPQHF. The CDR3 DNA reads TGTGCCAGCCGCGGGTTTGGTCAGCCCCAGCATTTT.

The chain couples TRBV10-1 to TRBJ1-4; 10 bases map to TRBD1. J lost 7 bases, V lost 5 bases, and 4 bases had no gene match. This CDR3 region has 14 residues. CDR1 WNHNN and CDR2 SYGVQD come from the germline V gene (reference sequence). CDR3: CASSPGQGIEKLFF. CDR3 DNA sequence: TGCGCCAGCAGTCCGGGACAGGGGATTGAAAAACTGTTTTTT.

As for this clone: This specimen includes other DNA sequences encoding the same CDR3. The chain is built from TRBV6-5 and TRBJ1-3; no reliable D call. CDR1 and CDR2 (germline): MNHEY, SVGAGI. This CDR3 comprises 15 residues. The ends were cut back, 0 bases at V and 0 bases at J, with 6 bases in the middle. The CDR3 region is CASSYSSLSGNTIYF. The CDR3 nucleotides are TGTGCCAGCAGTTACTCCTCCCTCTCTGGAAACACCATATATTTT.

The V and J genes are TRBV4-3 and TRBJ2-2, with 7 bases lining up with TRBD1. This CDR3 region has 14 residues. V dropped 5 bases and J dropped 3; count of bases not matched to a gene: 3. CDR1 LGHNA and CDR2 YSLEER come from the germline V gene. CDR3 in amino acids: CASSVGQYTGELFF. DNA for the CDR3: TGCGCCAGCAGCGTGGGACAGTACACCGGGGAGCTGTTTTTT.

This chain uses TRBV19 with TRBJ2-4; D is uncertain. CDR1 is LNHDA, CDR2 SQIVND, per germline (reference sequence). This CDR3 contains 11 residues. V lost 5 bases, J lost 6 bases, and 5 bases lay in between. The CDR3 spells CASSGGNIQYF. The CDR3 DNA is TGTGCCAGTAGTGGCGGAAACATTCAGTACTTC.

V usage is TRBV7-3 and J usage is TRBJ2-3; TRBD2 agrees at 10 bases. Germline CDR1 is SGHTA and CDR2 is FQGTGA. The ends lost 1 base at V and 2 bases at J; junction bases unmatched: 6. This CDR3 contains 17 residues. The CDR3 is CASSLNPSGGHTDTQYF. The CDR3 DNA reads TGTGCCAGCAGCTTAAACCCTAGCGGGGGCCACACAGATACGCAGTATTTT.

The chain recombines TRBV4-1 with TRBJ2-3; 13 bases are shared with TRBD2. The V and J ends lost 3 bases and 3 bases, in that order; junction bases with no gene match: 6. CDR1 and CDR2 (germline): MGHRA, YSYEKL. The CDR3 is 17 residues long. The CDR3 spells CASSHLGLAGATDTQYF. The CDR3 nucleotides are TGCGCCAGCAGCCACCTCGGACTAGCGGGGGCGACAGATACGCAGTATTTT.

The chain recombines TRBV10-2 with TRBJ1-5; 8 positions match TRBD1. CDR3 length: 15 residues. Germline CDR1 reads WSHSY; CDR2 reads SAAADI. After removal of 10 bases from V and 4 bases from J, the junction contained 12 bases not matched to a gene. CDR3 nucleotides: TGCGCCACACAGGGGGTACGGCTCGGAAATCAGCCCCAGCATTTT. It is translated as CATQGVRLGNQPQHF.

This chain connects TRBV27 to TRBJ2-1; TRBD2 aligns across 11 bases. The CDR3 is made up of 16 amino acids. CDR1 is MNHEY and CDR2 is SMNVEV in the germline V gene (reference sequence). Germline trimming cut 5 bases from V and 7 bases from J; bases unmatched to any gene: 10. The CDR3 sequence is CASSRLSGGASNEQFF. The CDR3 DNA sequence: TGTGCCAGCAGTCGTCTTAGCGGGGGGGCCTCGAATGAGCAGTTCTTC.

The chain has TRBV11-2 and TRBJ1-3, with a possible D match to TRBD1 (5 bases). Germline values: CDR1 SGHAT, CDR2 FQNNGV. V was pared by 0 bases and J by 2 bases, with 17 bases between. The CDR3 runs to 18 residues. CDR3 in amino acids: CASSLDSAETEAGNTIYF. The CDR3 DNA follows: TGTGCCAGCAGCTTAGATTCTGCAGAGACAGAAGCTGGAAACACCATATATTTT.